This T cell receptor (beta chain) was sequenced during a study of tumor and adjacent non-tumor tissue in lung cancer. General study findings and limits: Compared with tumor, normal lung showed significantly lower TCR diversity.

The germline V gene encodes CDR1 PRHDT and CDR2 FYEKMQ (reference sequence). CDR3 length: 17 residues. Three rounds of nested PCR, following a modified ARM-PCR protocol, produced the TCRbeta library. In TCRdb, the multiplex PCR reads were re-called with MiXCR into one record per CDR3 protein. The table has about 200,000 distinct CDR3 sequences, 70% to 75% seen once. RNA was extracted from bulk tissue without any cell sorting. On this clonotype: Its antigen is not identified.

The chain uses TRBV13 and TRBJ1-6, with D perhaps TRBD1 (6 bases). The source is a man between 60 and 75 years old with non-small cell lung cancer. The specimen was lung tumor tissue. In DNA, the CDR3 is TGTATCAGCAGTCAAAAAACTTACAGGGTGGACAATTCACCCCTCCACTTT. Residues: CISSQKTYRVDNSPLHF.